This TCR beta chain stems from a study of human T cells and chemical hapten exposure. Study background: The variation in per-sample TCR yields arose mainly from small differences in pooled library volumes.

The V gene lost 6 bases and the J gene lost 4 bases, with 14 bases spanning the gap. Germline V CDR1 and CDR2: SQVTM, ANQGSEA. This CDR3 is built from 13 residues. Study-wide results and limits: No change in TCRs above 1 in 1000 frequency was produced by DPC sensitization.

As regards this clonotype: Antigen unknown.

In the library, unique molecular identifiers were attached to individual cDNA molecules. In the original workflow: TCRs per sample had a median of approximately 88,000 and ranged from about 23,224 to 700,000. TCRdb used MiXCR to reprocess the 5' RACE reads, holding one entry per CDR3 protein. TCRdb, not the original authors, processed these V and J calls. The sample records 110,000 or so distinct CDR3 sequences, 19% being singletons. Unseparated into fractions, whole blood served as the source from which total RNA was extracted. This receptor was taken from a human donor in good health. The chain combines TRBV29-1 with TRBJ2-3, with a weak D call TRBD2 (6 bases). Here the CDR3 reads CSVGTGPPDTQYF. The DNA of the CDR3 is TGCAGCGTCGGGACTGGCCCCCCAGATACGCAGTATTTT.